The T cell receptor (beta chain) described here comes from a study of tumor and adjacent non-tumor tissue in lung cancer. Overall study context: The cohort had about twelve adenocarcinoma, a couple of squamous cell and 1 small cell patients. Samples averaged roughly 4.2 million productive TCRbeta reads each.

The CDR3 length is 14 residues. CDR1 is MNHEY and CDR2 is SVGAGI in the germline V gene. With V trimmed by 6 bases and J by 14 bases, 13 bases remained unmatched. TCRbeta libraries were built with three rounds of nested PCR, modified from ARM-PCR. TCRdb processed the multiplex PCR reads anew with MiXCR; each CDR3 protein has one entry. The sample lists around 75,000 distinct CDR3 sequences; approximately 71% were seen once. The template was RNA from unsorted bulk tissue. This non-tumor lung sample came from over 3 cm beyond the tumor edge. Donors were chemotherapy-naive, newly diagnosed lung cancer surgical patients in China, August–late 2014.

This chain links TRBV6-5 with TRBJ1-6, with 7 bases that match TRBD1. The source material was distant non-tumor lung tissue. This TCR came from a woman aged 45-65 years with non-small cell lung cancer. CDR3 sequence reads: CASRQQGLGPSLHF. CDR3 in DNA: TGTGCCAGCAGACAACAGGGGCTAGGACCATCCCTCCACTTT.